Ten or more counts support the clone carrying this TCR beta chain. Its antigen is still unknown. The V gene's germline CDR1 is MDHEN and CDR2 SYDVKM. The V end was cut by 10 bases, the J end by 4 bases, with 17 bases between. This CDR3 is 14 amino acids long. This entry comes from a study of T cell repertoires in cytomegalovirus infection. Study-level information: Public TCR beta signatures provided an indication of both CMV infection and a matching HLA type. Study-wide points: Adding up the frequency of public TCR beta families identified people who carried CMV plus the relevant HLA. HLA-C-restricted CMV clonotypes gave the most frequent clonotype in two of eight donors.

TCRdb called the reads again in MiXCR, with one record for every CDR3 protein. This sample has 300,000 or so distinct CDR3 sequences, with about 9.1% found just once. This receptor was obtained from a human donor in good health (CMV status not recorded). Some clones in this sample may be carry-over from other donors' samples. The material sequenced was PBMCs. This chain connects TRBV28 to TRBJ1-5; D not certain. CDR3 DNA: TGTGCCATCCAAAGGGATCTGGGTAATCAGCCCCAGCATTTT. Protein product: CAIQRDLGNQPQHF.